These T cell receptor beta chains were read from a single sample in a study of blood T cell repertoires in COVID-19. Assay: immunoSEQ multiplex PCR; the TCRdb copy retains only in-frame clones and omits some. The data show around 250,000 clones, around 87% seen once. The sequenced sample was PBMCs or T cells enriched from blood (not recorded which). These receptors came from a woman between 50 and 59 years old who had recovered from COVID-19. Both conserved end residues are part of each CDR3. D genes are given only for firm matches. Clone size appears in some rows only: once, few, many, or a class for an expanded clone.

clone_size j_call v_call d_call cdr3_nt cdr3_aa
NA TRBJ1-2 TRBV19 TRBD1 TGTGCCAGTAGTCCGGGACAGGGGGCCGTAGGCTACACCTTC CASSPGQGAVGYTF
few TRBJ1-2 TRBV3-1/TRBV3-2 NA TGTGCCAGCAGCCACCAGACAGCTCCCTATGGCTACACCTTC CASSHQTAPYGYTF
once TRBJ2-2 TRBV28 TRBD2 TGTGCCAGCAGTATTCCGGGACTAACTGAGAACACCGGGGAGCTGTTTTTT CASSIPGLTENTGELFF
NA TRBJ1-2 TRBV6-1 NA TGTGCCAGCAGTGAAAGCGTATATGGCTACACCTTC CASSESVYGYTF
NA TRBJ1-5 TRBV29-1 TRBD1 TGCAGCGTCGGACAGGGAGGCAATCAGCCCCAGCATTTT CSVGQGGNQPQHF
NA TRBJ2-2 TRBV28 NA TGTGCCAGCAGTTTTGTCCCATCGGGCACCGGGGAGCTGTTTTTT CASSFVPSGTGELFF
NA TRBJ2-1 TRBV15 TRBD2 TGTGCCACCAGCAGGGAGATAGCGGGAGGGCTTTCAAATGAGCAGTTCTTC CATSREIAGGLSNEQFF
NA TRBJ1-1 TRBV7-9 TRBD1 TGTGCCAGCAGCCCATCGGACAGGTACACTGAAGCTTTCTTT CASSPSDRYTEAFF
once TRBJ1-2 TRBV15 TRBD1 TGTGCCACCAGCAGAGGACAGGGAAATGGCTACACCTTC CATSRGQGNGYTF
NA TRBJ2-1 TRBV2 TRBD2 TGTGCCAGCAGCGTGACTAGCGGGAGTGGCGATGAGCAGTTCTTC CASSVTSGSGDEQFF
NA TRBJ1-3 TRBV18 TRBD1 TGTGCCAGCTCACCGACAGGGGACGGAAACACCATATATTTT CASSPTGDGNTIYF
NA TRBJ1-2 TRBV6-5 NA TGTGCCAGCATCTTCGAGGGAGGGGTGGGTGGCTACACCTTC CASIFEGGVGGYTF
once TRBJ1-1 TRBV19 TRBD1 TGTGCCAGTACCTCCAGGGACAGGGGAGAAAACACTGAAGCTTTCTTT CASTSRDRGENTEAFF
NA TRBJ1-2 TRBV28 NA TGTGCCAGCAGAGAAGGGGCATCTCTCGATGGCTACACCTTC CASREGASLDGYTF
NA TRBJ1-2 TRBV28 NA TGTGCCAGCAGTTTACACAGCAAATTAACTTATGGCTACACCTTC CASSLHSKLTYGYTF
NA TRBJ1-2 TRBV5-5 TRBD1 TGTGCCAGCAGAAAAGGACAGGGAGAGAACTATGGCTACACCTTC CASRKGQGENYGYTF
NA TRBJ1-1 TRBV15 NA TGTGCCACCAGCAGAGATTACAGGGAAGGGTCTGAAGCTTTCTTT CATSRDYREGSEAFF
NA TRBJ2-3 TRBV5-1 NA TGCGCCAGCAGCCCGGCTAGCGGCACAGATACGCAGTATTTT CASSPASGTDTQYF
NA TRBJ2-2 TRBV7-8 TRBD2 TGTGCCAGCAGCCCGGGGCGCCTAGCGGGAGGGAACACCGGGGAGCTGTTTTTT CASSPGRLAGGNTGELFF
NA TRBJ1-2 TRBV20-1 TRBD1 TGCAGTGCTAGTACCCGACAGGGAAGCTATGGCTACACCTTC CSASTRQGSYGYTF
NA TRBJ2-7 TRBV12-3/TRBV12-4 TRBD2 TGTGCCAGCAGTTTGTCCCGACCGGGACTAGCGTCATTC CASSLSRPGLASF
NA TRBJ2-7 TRBV4-1 TRBD2 TGCGCCAGCAGCCCCGGACTAGCGGGAGGCTACGAGCAGTACTTC CASSPGLAGGYEQYF
once TRBJ2-1 TRBV4-3 NA TGCGCCAGCAGCCAAGATGGGGTTGTGGGACTTGTCTACAATGAGCAGTTCTTC CASSQDGVVGLVYNEQFF
NA TRBJ2-5 TRBV6-4 TRBD1 TGTGCCAGCAGGAGGGGGGACAGGGGGCAAGAGACCCAGTACTTC CASRRGDRGQETQYF
NA TRBJ1-2 TRBV18 NA TGTGCCAGCTCACAAACCAGGGAAGTCTATGGCTACACCTTC CASSQTREVYGYTF
NA TRBJ1-1 TRBV5-4 TRBD1 TGTGCCAGCAGCCCCCGGACAGGGGTTGAAGCTTTCTTT CASSPRTGVEAFF
NA TRBJ1-6 TRBV3-1/TRBV3-2 TRBD1 TGTGCCAGCAGCCGGGACAGGTATTATTCACCCCTCCACTTT CASSRDRYYSPLHF
NA TRBJ2-1 TRBV5-1 TRBD1 TGCGCCAGCAGCTTGGGACAGGGGTATGAGCAGTTCTTC CASSLGQGYEQFF
NA TRBJ2-1 TRBV10-3 TRBD2 TGTGCCATCAGTGAAAGCGGGGGTTACAATGAGCAGTTCTTC CAISESGGYNEQFF